This is a list of T cell receptor beta chains from one sample in a study of CD8+ T cells in alopecia areata. Sequencing used immunoSEQ multiplex PCR; TCRdb keeps in-frame clones, though not all of them. The repertoire holds 150,000 to 200,000 clones, with around 60% as singletons. The sequencing here drew on CD4+ T cells sorted from blood, taken at week 0. The receptors originated from a human donor with alopecia areata. Each CDR3 is given with its conserved first and last residue. Fields, in order: D gene, V gene, J gene, clone size, CDR3 protein, CDR3 DNA. A D gene is named only where the DNA matches it firmly. Where a row states a size, it is once, few, many or the class of an expanded clone; other rows omit it.

.,TRBV9,TRBJ2-5,.,CASSVGLRETQYF,TGTGCCAGCAGCGTAGGTCTGCGGGAGACCCAGTACTTC
TRBD1,TRBV7-9,TRBJ1-2,.,CASSHRTGLDGYTF,TGTGCCAGCAGCCACCGGACAGGGCTGGATGGCTACACCTTC
.,TRBV5-1,TRBJ2-3,.,CASSLVIADTQYF,TGCGCCAGCAGCTTGGTAATAGCGGATACGCAGTATTTT
.,TRBV6-5,TRBJ1-2,few,CASSYSNEGVGGYTF,TGTGCCAGCAGTTACTCGAACGAGGGGGTCGGTGGCTACACCTTC
.,TRBV10-3,TRBJ2-7,few,CAIRRGGDYEQYF,TGTGCCATCAGAAGAGGGGGGGACTACGAGCAGTACTTC
TRBD2,TRBV4-1,TRBJ2-3,.,CASSQVVGGGRRDTQYF,TGCGCCAGCAGCCAAGTTGTCGGGGGGGGCAGAAGAGATACGCAGTATTTT
.,TRBV5-1,TRBJ2-3,.,CASSLGQTTDTQYF,TGCGCCAGCAGCTTGGGGCAGACCACAGATACGCAGTATTTT
TRBD1,TRBV30,TRBJ1-5,.,CAWSGGTVNQPQHF,TGTGCCTGGAGTGGCGGGACAGTCAATCAGCCCCAGCATTTT
.,TRBV2,TRBJ2-5,few,CASIGGKETQYF,TGTGCCAGCATAGGCGGAAAAGAGACCCAGTACTTC
.,TRBV29-1,TRBJ2-3,.,CSGGTDTQYF,TGCAGCGGCGGCACAGATACGCAGTATTTT
.,TRBV5-1,TRBJ2-3,.,CASSPTGSGSDTQYF,TGCGCCAGCAGCCCGACAGGATCCGGTTCAGATACGCAGTATTTT
.,TRBV19,TRBJ2-6,.,CASTGQVLSGANVLTF,TGTGCCAGTACTGGTCAGGTGCTCTCTGGGGCCAACGTCCTGACTTTC
TRBD2,TRBV4-2,TRBJ2-3,few,CASSQELAGGLSTDTQYF,TGTGCCAGCAGCCAAGAACTAGCGGGGGGCCTCAGCACAGATACGCAGTATTTT
.,TRBV6-5,TRBJ1-6,.,CASSYSTNSPLHF,TGTGCCAGCAGTTACTCGACCAATTCACCCCTCCACTTT
.,TRBV4-1,TRBJ2-5,.,CASSQSRPDRPQETQYF,TGCGCCAGCAGCCAATCTCGTCCTGACAGACCACAAGAGACCCAGTACTTC
.,TRBV27,TRBJ1-2,.,CASRKEGGLSYGYTF,TGTGCCAGCAGAAAGGAGGGGGGCCTAAGCTATGGCTACACCTTC
TRBD1,TRBV2,TRBJ2-1,.,CASTVDRGNEQFF,TGTGCCAGCACCGTGGACAGGGGCAATGAGCAGTTCTTC
.,TRBV30,TRBJ1-2,.,CAWRATGRLYGYTF,TGTGCCTGGAGAGCTACAGGGCGTCTCTATGGCTACACCTTC
.,TRBV27,TRBJ2-7,.,CATRKDMYEQYF,TGTGCCACCCGCAAGGACATGTACGAGCAGTACTTC
.,TRBV7-2,TRBJ2-1,few,CASSLDGATYNEQFF,TGTGCCAGCAGCTTAGATGGGGCAACCTACAATGAGCAGTTCTTC
.,TRBV7-6,TRBJ2-5,.,CASSLRGLETQYF,TGTGCCAGCAGCTTACGGGGACTAGAGACCCAGTACTTC
.,TRBV5-1,TRBJ2-2,.,CASSLGQVTGELFF,TGCGCCAGCAGCTTAGGTCAGGTGACCGGGGAGCTGTTTTTT
.,TRBV5-6,TRBJ2-1,.,CASSLDWSSYNEQFF,TGTGCCAGCAGCCTTGACTGGAGCTCCTACAATGAGCAGTTCTTC
TRBD2,TRBV27,TRBJ2-7,once,CASSHGGAYEQYF,TGTGCCAGCAGCCACGGGGGGGCCTACGAGCAGTACTTC
.,TRBV29-1,TRBJ2-7,.,CSVVALFSYEQYF,TGCAGCGTTGTTGCGCTATTCTCCTACGAGCAGTACTTC
TRBD1,TRBV12-5,TRBJ1-2,.,CASGFAGGADYGYTF,TGTGCTAGTGGTTTTGCAGGGGGCGCAGACTATGGCTACACCTTC
.,TRBV10-3,TRBJ1-1,.,CAISERTATEAFF,TGTGCCATCAGTGAAAGGACAGCTACTGAAGCTTTCTTT
.,TRBV5-1,TRBJ2-2,.,CASSKGHRNTGELFF,TGCGCCAGCAGCAAAGGACACCGGAACACCGGGGAGCTGTTTTTT
.,TRBV14,TRBJ1-1,.,CASSTGQNTEAFF,TGTGCCAGCAGCACAGGGCAGAACACTGAAGCTTTCTTT
TRBD1,TRBV9,TRBJ1-2,.,CASSADRNYGYTF,TGTGCCAGCAGCGCGGACAGGAACTATGGCTACACCTTC
.,TRBV6-5,TRBJ1-4,.,CASRPLQLDGKLFF,TGTGCCAGCAGACCACTTCAACTGGACGGAAAACTGTTTTTT
.,TRBV5-6,TRBJ1-2,few,CASSLLTRYTF,TGTGCCAGCAGCTTGTTGACCCGCTACACCTTC
TRBD1,TRBV7-8,TRBJ2-5,.,CASSDRTGKETQYF,TGTGCCAGCAGCGACCGGACAGGAAAAGAGACCCAGTACTTC
.,TRBV6-5,TRBJ2-7,.,CASLSNRGTAYEQYF,TGTGCCAGCTTATCCAATAGGGGGACCGCCTACGAGCAGTACTTC
.,TRBV6-5,TRBJ1-6,.,CASNTGIGRGSPLHF,TGTGCCAGCAATACAGGCATCGGGCGGGGTTCACCCCTCCACTTT
.,TRBV7-6,TRBJ1-4,.,CASSLRSSRGTVANEKLFF,TGTGCCAGCAGCTTAAGGTCTAGCAGGGGTACCGTGGCTAATGAAAAACTGTTTTTT
.,TRBV30,TRBJ2-4,.,CAWSPGSIQYF,TGTGCCTGGAGCCCAGGGAGTATTCAGTACTTC
.,TRBV4-2,TRBJ1-2,.,CASSPRGDGYTF,TGTGCCAGCAGCCCTCGGGGAGATGGCTACACCTTC
.,TRBV10-3,TRBJ2-3,few,CAIRQTTSTDTQYF,TGTGCCATCAGGCAGACTACGAGCACAGATACGCAGTATTTT
.,TRBV4-1,TRBJ1-2,.,CASSQEGTRSNYGYTF,TGCGCCAGCAGCCAAGAGGGGACACGCTCTAACTATGGCTACACCTTC
.,TRBV7-8,TRBJ2-1,.,CASSLALGVNEQFF,TGTGCCAGCAGCTTAGCGCTGGGGGTCAATGAGCAGTTCTTC
TRBD1,TRBV19,TRBJ1-2,few,CASSVQGARYGYTF,TGTGCCAGTAGTGTACAGGGGGCGCGGTATGGCTACACCTTC
TRBD2,TRBV6-5,TRBJ2-7,few,CASRTGLAAYEQYF,TGTGCCAGCAGGACGGGACTAGCGGCCTACGAGCAGTACTTC
.,TRBV6-1,TRBJ1-5,.,CASNLDRSVQPQHF,TGTGCCAGCAACTTGGACAGATCCGTACAGCCCCAGCATTTT
.,TRBV15,TRBJ2-7,.,CATSRDEPYEQYF,TGTGCCACCAGCAGAGACGAACCCTACGAGCAGTACTTC
.,TRBV5-6,TRBJ2-3,few,CASSLADPTDTQYF,TGTGCCAGCAGCTTGGCGGACCCCACAGATACGCAGTATTTT
.,TRBV25-1,TRBJ2-5,few,CASSEMQGWETQYF,TGTGCCAGCAGTGAAATGCAGGGTTGGGAGACCCAGTACTTC
.,TRBV14,TRBJ1-2,.,CASSQVQGSYGYTF,TGTGCCAGCAGCCAGGTCCAAGGCAGCTATGGCTACACCTTC
.,TRBV30,TRBJ1-3,.,CAWTKSGGISGNTIYF,TGTGCCTGGACCAAAAGCGGTGGGATATCTGGAAACACCATATATTTT
.,TRBV27,TRBJ2-1,.,CASGGYNEQFF,TGTGCCAGCGGGGGCTACAATGAGCAGTTCTTC
.,TRBV6-5,TRBJ1-6,.,CASTLGGAEATLHF,TGTGCCAGCACCTTAGGGGGGGCTGAGGCCACCCTCCACTTT
.,TRBV30,TRBJ1-2,.,CAWSVPGYGYTF,TGTGCCTGGAGTGTACCCGGGTATGGCTACACCTTC